The next 10 T cell receptor beta chains were all read from a single sample in a study of T cell responses to AZD1222 COVID-19 vaccine. Assay: immunoSEQ multiplex PCR; the TCRdb copy retains only in-frame clones and omits some. This table holds some 96,000 clones, 89% found once. The material was peripheral blood, obtained on day 0 of AZD1222 vaccination. These receptors were collected from an adult in good health.

The sample holds a few counts of this clone. The genes are TRBV19 and TRBJ1-2; D not certain. CDR1 and CDR2 (germline): LNHDA, SQIVND (reference sequence). The CDR3 is 11 amino acids. Trimming stripped 7 bases from V and 2 bases from J, with 5 bases between. Here the CDR3 DNA reads TGTGCCAGTACAGGAAACTATGGCTACACCTTC. It is translated as CASTGNYGYTF.

The chain uses TRBV6-5 and TRBJ2-3; TRBD1 matches 10 bases. V was pared by 6 bases and J by 3 bases, with 6 bases of the junction left unmatched. The CDR3 has 15 residues. Germline V CDR1 and CDR2: MNHEY, SVGAGI. Here the CDR3 DNA reads TGTGCCAGCAGCTACCGACAGGGGGCTACAGATACGCAGTATTTT. It translates to CASSYRQGATDTQYF.

The V call is TRBV7-9, the J call TRBJ1-6; D gene unclear. The CDR3 covers 13 residues. V was pared by 7 bases and J by 9 bases, with 13 bases between. Germline loops: CDR1 SEHNR, CDR2 FQNEAQ (reference sequence). CDR3 DNA: TGTGCCAGCAAGCCCTCGCCTGGTTCACCCCTCCACTTT. Amino acid sequence: CASKPSPGSPLHF. The full variable domain, completed using reference TRBV7-9 and TRBJ1-6, is DTGVSQNPRHKITKRGQNVTFRCDPISEHNRLYWYRQTLGQGPEFLTYFQNEAQLEKSRLLSDRFSAERPKGSFSTLEIQRTEQGDSAMYLCASKPSPGSPLHFGNGTRLTVT.

This clone was observed a few times. The CDR3 DNA reads as TGTGCCAGCAGTTACGAAGACAGGGCGAGTGGCTACACCTTC. Translating it yields CASSYEDRASGYTF. This sequence joins TRBV6-5 and TRBJ1-2; 7 bases fit TRBD1. The CDR3 extends over 14 amino acids. V was pared by 2 bases and J by 7 bases, with 7 bases of the junction left unmatched. Germline V gene lookup returns CDR1 MNHEY and CDR2 SVGAGI.

The CDR3 nucleotides are TGTGCTAGTGGTTTTAAACCCTGGTTAGCGGGAGTCTATGAGCAGTTCTTC. Encoded protein: CASGFKPWLAGVYEQFF. The chain links TRBV12-5 to TRBJ2-1, with 9 bases identical to TRBD2. The CDR3 is made up of 17 amino acids. With V trimmed by 3 bases and J by 8 bases, 14 bases remained unmatched. CDR1 is LGHNT, CDR2 FRNRAP, per germline.

The CDR3 is CASSEWGWGETYEQYF. The CDR3 coding sequence is TGTGCCAGCAGTGAATGGGGATGGGGAGAGACCTACGAGCAGTACTTC. The V and J genes are TRBV6-1 and TRBJ2-7; possibly TRBD2 for D (5 bases). V shed 2 bases and J shed 2 bases, with 16 bases lying between them. CDR3 length: 16 residues. Germline V lookup: CDR1 MNHNS, CDR2 SASEGT.

J is TRBJ1-5 and V is TRBV2, with D unclear. Germline CDR1 and CDR2: SNHLY and FYNNEI. Trimming shortened V by 7 bases and J by 0 bases, and 7 bases separated the two germline ends. The CDR3 loop spans 13 amino acids. CDR3 bases: TGTGCCAGCAAGTACGATAGCAATCAGCCCCAGCATTTT. Translating gives CASKYDSNQPQHF.

The chain carries TRBV27 and TRBJ1-5; 11 bases agree with TRBD1. After removal of 2 bases from V and 7 bases from J, the junction contained 4 bases not matched to a gene. This CDR3 has 15 residues. In germline, CDR1 is MNHEY, CDR2 SMNVEV (reference sequence). In DNA, the CDR3 is TGTGCCAGCAGTTTAGGGACAGGGGGGATGCAGCCCCAGCATTTT. Amino acid sequence: CASSLGTGGMQPQHF.

This sequence joins TRBV6-5 and TRBJ1-5; perhaps TRBD1 as D (5 bases). Germline V lookup: CDR1 MNHEY, CDR2 SVGAGI. V lost 4 bases and J 3 bases, leaving 10 bases between the germline ends. The CDR3 runs to 14 residues. The CDR3 DNA follows: TGTGCCAGCAGTTTTTCAGGGAACAATCAGCCCCAGCATTTT. Its protein is CASSFSGNNQPQHF.

For the CDR3, the DNA is TGTGCCATCAGTGACCACACTCGGGGGAGGACTGAAGCTTTCTTT. Amino acids: CAISDHTRGRTEAFF. The chain uses TRBV10-3 and TRBJ1-1; D perhaps matches TRBD1 (5 bases). CDR3 size: 15 residues. Per the germline V gene, CDR1 is ENHRY and CDR2 is SYGVKD. Trimming shortened V by 3 bases and J by 5 bases, and 16 bases separated the two germline ends.